These T cell receptor beta chains were read from a single sample in a study of lymphopenia after photon versus proton radiotherapy. Assay used: immunoSEQ multiplex PCR; TCRdb lists only in-frame clones, some missing. The top ten hold about 2.2% of the sample, which has about 45,000 clones, approximately 83% seen once. Here the sequenced sample was peripheral blood, taken from a patient treated with photon-based radiotherapy. These receptors originate from a man aged 40-49 years with gastric cancer. Both conserved end residues are part of each CDR3. The order of the fields is J gene, V gene, clone size, D gene, CDR3 DNA, CDR3 protein. A D gene is named only where the DNA matches it firmly. Clone size is stated in some rows and not others, as once, few, many or a class when expanded.

TRBJ2-2 | TRBV5-6 | . | . | TGTGCCAGCAGCTTGCAATATCTCACCGGGGAGCTGTTTTTT | CASSLQYLTGELFF
TRBJ1-6 | TRBV16 | . | . | TGTGCCAGCAGCCTTAGCTCCTATAATTCACCCCTCCACTTT | CASSLSSYNSPLHF
TRBJ1-2 | TRBV5-6 | . | . | TGTGCCAGCTGTAGTGGGTTTGCTAACTATGGCTACACCTTC | CASCSGFANYGYTF
TRBJ2-5 | TRBV7-3 | . | TRBD1 | TGTGCCAGCAGCTTATACAGGGGAGAGACCCAGTACTTC | CASSLYRGETQYF
TRBJ2-3 | TRBV16 | few | TRBD2 | TGTGCCAGCAGCCAGACCGGGACTAGAATTGCAGATACGCAGTATTTT | CASSQTGTRIADTQYF
TRBJ1-6 | TRBV4-1 | . | TRBD1 | TGCGCCAGCAGCCAATCACAGGGGCTCCCCCTCCACTTT | CASSQSQGLPLHF
TRBJ1-1 | TRBV10-3 | . | . | TGTGCCATCACCCGGGACCCCCACACTGAAGCTTTCTTT | CAITRDPHTEAFF
TRBJ1-6 | TRBV6-1 | . | . | TGTGCCAGCAGGATGGTGAGGGCATCGGGTTCACCCCTCCACTTT | CASRMVRASGSPLHF
TRBJ2-3 | TRBV18 | once | . | TGTGCCAGCTCACCACCGGGGCGGGAAGATACGCAGTATTTT | CASSPPGREDTQYF
TRBJ2-2 | TRBV5-1 | few | . | TGCGCCAGCAGCTTGCGCCCCACCGGGGAGCTGTTTTTT | CASSLRPTGELFF
TRBJ1-4 | TRBV6-5 | . | . | TGTGCCAGCAGCACAGGGTCCACTAATGAAAAACTGTTTTTT | CASSTGSTNEKLFF
TRBJ1-2 | TRBV7-2 | . | . | TGTGCCAGCAGCCCTAGGTGGGGGGCCTATGGCTACACCTTC | CASSPRWGAYGYTF
TRBJ2-7 | TRBV19 | . | TRBD1 | TGTGCCAGTAGTGACCCCAGGACAGGCTCCTACGAGCAGTACTTC | CASSDPRTGSYEQYF
TRBJ2-2 | TRBV19 | . | . | TGTGCCACCAGAGGGGGGGCCTTGAACACCGGGGAGCTGTTTTTT | CATRGGALNTGELFF
TRBJ1-6 | TRBV5-1 | . | . | TGCGCCAGCAGCTTGGTCTCCCAGCCACAGGATTCACCCCTCCACTTT | CASSLVSQPQDSPLHF
TRBJ2-3 | TRBV15 | once | . | TGTGCCACCAGCATCTCCGGGTCCTGGGGAGATACGCAGTATTTT | CATSISGSWGDTQYF
TRBJ1-5 | TRBV6-4 | . | TRBD1 | TGTGCCAGTTTACAGGGGGCCAATCAGCCCCAGCATTTT | CASLQGANQPQHF
TRBJ1-2 | TRBV6-5 | . | . | TGTGCCAGCAGCCCCCGACAGAACTATGGCTACACCTTC | CASSPRQNYGYTF
TRBJ2-1 | TRBV30 | . | TRBD2 | TGTGCCTGGAGTCCTCGGACTAGTTTGGCCCATGAGCAGTTCTTC | CAWSPRTSLAHEQFF
TRBJ1-5 | TRBV7-8 | . | TRBD1 | TGTGCCAGCAGCCCTACAGGGGGCTTTCAGCCCCAGCATTTT | CASSPTGGFQPQHF
TRBJ2-7 | TRBV7-9 | . | TRBD1 | TGTGCCAGCAGCTCCCCGGGACAGGGGTTGGGCGAGCAGTACTTC | CASSSPGQGLGEQYF
TRBJ1-1 | TRBV30 | . | . | TGTGCCTGGGGCCGGGGCACCAACACTGAAGCTTTCTTT | CAWGRGTNTEAFF
TRBJ2-7 | TRBV6-6 | . | . | TGTGCCAGCAGGCGGGGACCGGGCTACGAGCAGTACTTC | CASRRGPGYEQYF
TRBJ1-2 | TRBV4-2 | once | . | TGTGCCAGCAGCCAAGATGGTGCGGACTATGGCTACACCTTC | CASSQDGADYGYTF
TRBJ1-2 | TRBV20-1 | . | . | TGCAGTGCTAGAATGGGGGTAGGCTACACCTTC | CSARMGVGYTF
TRBJ1-2 | TRBV10-3 | . | . | TGTGCCATCAGTCTCAGTACGGACCCTAACTATGGCTACACCTTC | CAISLSTDPNYGYTF
TRBJ2-5 | TRBV19 | . | . | TGTGCCAGTAGGACAGGTTCCCAAGAGACCCAGTACTTC | CASRTGSQETQYF
TRBJ2-7 | TRBV28 | . | . | TGTGCCAGCAGTTTATCCGCAGGGGCCAAAGAGCAGTACTTC | CASSLSAGAKEQYF
TRBJ2-7 | TRBV30 | . | . | TGTGCCTGGAGTGTAAAGACCTACGAGCAGTACTTC | CAWSVKTYEQYF